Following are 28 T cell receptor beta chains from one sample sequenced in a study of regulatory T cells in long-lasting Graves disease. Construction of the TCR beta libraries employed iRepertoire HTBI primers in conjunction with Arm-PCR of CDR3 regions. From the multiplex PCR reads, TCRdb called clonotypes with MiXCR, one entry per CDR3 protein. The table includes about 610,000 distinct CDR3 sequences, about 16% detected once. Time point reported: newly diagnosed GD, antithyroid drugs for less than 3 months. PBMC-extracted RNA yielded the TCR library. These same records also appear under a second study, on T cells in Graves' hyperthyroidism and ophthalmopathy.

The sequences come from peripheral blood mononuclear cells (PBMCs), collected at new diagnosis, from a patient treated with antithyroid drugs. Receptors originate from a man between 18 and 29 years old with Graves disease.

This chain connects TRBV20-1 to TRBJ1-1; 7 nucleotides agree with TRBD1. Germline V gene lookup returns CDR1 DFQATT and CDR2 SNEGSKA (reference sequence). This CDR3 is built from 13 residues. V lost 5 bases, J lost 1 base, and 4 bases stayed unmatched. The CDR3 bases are TGCAGTGCTTACACAGGGGCGAACACTGAAGCTTTCTTT. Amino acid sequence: CSAYTGANTEAFF.

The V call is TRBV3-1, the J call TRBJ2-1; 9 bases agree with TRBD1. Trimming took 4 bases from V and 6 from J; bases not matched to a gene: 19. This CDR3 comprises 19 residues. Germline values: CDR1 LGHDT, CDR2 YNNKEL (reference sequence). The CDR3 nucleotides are TGTGCCAGCAGCCGAACCCGTTCTACCGGGACAGGGCGATTCAATGAGCAGTTCTTC. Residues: CASSRTRSTGTGRFNEQFF.

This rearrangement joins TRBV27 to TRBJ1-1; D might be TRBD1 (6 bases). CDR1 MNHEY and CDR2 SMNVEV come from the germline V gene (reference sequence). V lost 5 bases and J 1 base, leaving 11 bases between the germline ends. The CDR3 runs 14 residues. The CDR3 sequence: CASSTQGSNTEAFF. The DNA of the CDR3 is TGTGCCAGCAGTACACAGGGATCGAACACTGAAGCTTTCTTT.

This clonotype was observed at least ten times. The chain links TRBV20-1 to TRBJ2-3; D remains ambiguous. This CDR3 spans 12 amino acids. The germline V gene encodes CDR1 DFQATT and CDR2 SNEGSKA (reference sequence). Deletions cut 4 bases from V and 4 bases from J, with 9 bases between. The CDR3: CSATGDADTQYF. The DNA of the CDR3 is TGCAGTGCTACAGGAGACGCAGATACGCAGTATTTT.

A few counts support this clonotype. CDR3 bases: TGCGCCAGCAGCCAAGAGGGGGAGGTGGGCTACACCTTC. It specifies CASSQEGEVGYTF. The rearrangement joins TRBV4-1 to TRBJ1-2; D might be TRBD1 (5 bases). The ends were cut back, 0 bases at V and 8 bases at J, with 10 bases in the middle. Germline V gives CDR1 MGHRA, CDR2 YSYEKL. The CDR3 sequence is 13 residues long.

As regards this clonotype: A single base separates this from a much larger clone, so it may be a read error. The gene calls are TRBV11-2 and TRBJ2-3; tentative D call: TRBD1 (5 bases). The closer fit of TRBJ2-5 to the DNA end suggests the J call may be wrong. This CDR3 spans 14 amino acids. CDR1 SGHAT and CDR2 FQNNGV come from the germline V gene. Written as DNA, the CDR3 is TGTGCCAGCAGCCTAACCTCAACAGGAGAGATCCAGTACTTC. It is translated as CASSLTSTGEIQYF.

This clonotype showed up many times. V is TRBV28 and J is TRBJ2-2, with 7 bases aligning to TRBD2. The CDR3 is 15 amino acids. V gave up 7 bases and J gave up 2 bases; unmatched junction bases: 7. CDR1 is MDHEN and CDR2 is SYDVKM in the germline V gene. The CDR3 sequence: CASTPGGLNTGELFF. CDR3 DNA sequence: TGTGCCAGCACTCCGGGGGGACTCAACACCGGGGAGCTGTTTTTT. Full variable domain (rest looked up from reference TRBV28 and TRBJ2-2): DVKVTQSSRYLVKRTGEKVFLECVQDMDHENMFWYRQDPGLGLRLIYFSYDVKMKEKGDIPEGYSVSREKKERFSLILESASTNQTSMYLCASTPGGLNTGELFFGEGSRLTVL.

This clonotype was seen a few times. In DNA form, the CDR3 reads TGCGCCAGCAGCTTGGATCCGGGGGGAGAAAACATTCAGTACTTC. Protein sequence: CASSLDPGGENIQYF. The chain uses TRBV5-1 and TRBJ2-4; 7 positions match TRBD2. The trim removed 0 bases at V and 5 bases at J, leaving 5 bases unmatched. Germline lookup yields CDR1 SGHRS and CDR2 YFSETQ. This CDR3 has 15 residues.

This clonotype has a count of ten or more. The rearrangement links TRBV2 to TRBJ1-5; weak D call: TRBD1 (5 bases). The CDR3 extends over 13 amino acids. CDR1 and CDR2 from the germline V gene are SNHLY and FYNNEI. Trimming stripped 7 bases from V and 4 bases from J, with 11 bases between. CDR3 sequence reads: CASKTERNQPQHF. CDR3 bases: TGTGCCAGCAAGACAGAGAGGAATCAGCCCCAGCATTTT.

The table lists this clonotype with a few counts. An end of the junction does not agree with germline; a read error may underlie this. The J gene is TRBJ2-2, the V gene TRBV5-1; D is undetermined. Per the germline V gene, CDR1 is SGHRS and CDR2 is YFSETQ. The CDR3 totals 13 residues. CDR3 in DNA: TGTGCCAGCAGCTCGCCGACCCGGCTGGAGCTGTTTTTT. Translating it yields CASSSPTRLELFF.

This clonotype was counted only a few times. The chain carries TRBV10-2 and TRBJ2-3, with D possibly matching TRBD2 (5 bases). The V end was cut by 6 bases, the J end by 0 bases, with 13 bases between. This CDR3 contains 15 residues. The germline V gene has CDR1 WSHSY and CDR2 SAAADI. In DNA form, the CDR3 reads TGCGCCAGCAGCGTCGACCGGGGTAGCACAGATACGCAGTATTTT. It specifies CASSVDRGSTDTQYF.

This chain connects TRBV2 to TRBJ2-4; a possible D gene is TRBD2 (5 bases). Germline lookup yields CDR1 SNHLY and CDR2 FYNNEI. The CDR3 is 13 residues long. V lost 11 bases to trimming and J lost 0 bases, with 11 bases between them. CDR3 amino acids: CAGVGGAKNIQYF. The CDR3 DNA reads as TGTGCCGGGGTAGGAGGAGCCAAAAACATTCAGTACTTC.

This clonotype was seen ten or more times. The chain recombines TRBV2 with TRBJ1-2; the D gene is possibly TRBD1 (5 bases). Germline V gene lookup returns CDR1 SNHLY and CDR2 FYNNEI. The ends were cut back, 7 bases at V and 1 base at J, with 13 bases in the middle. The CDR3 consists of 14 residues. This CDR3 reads CASTGLGLNYGYTF. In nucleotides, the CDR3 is TGTGCCAGCACGGGGCTTGGCCTTAACTATGGCTACACCTTC.

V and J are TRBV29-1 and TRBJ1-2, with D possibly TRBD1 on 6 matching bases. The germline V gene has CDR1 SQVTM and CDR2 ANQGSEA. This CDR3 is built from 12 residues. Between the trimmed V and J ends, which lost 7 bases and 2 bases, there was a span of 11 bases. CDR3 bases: TGCAGCGCGGAACAGGGAAACTATGGCTACACCTTC. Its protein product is CSAEQGNYGYTF.

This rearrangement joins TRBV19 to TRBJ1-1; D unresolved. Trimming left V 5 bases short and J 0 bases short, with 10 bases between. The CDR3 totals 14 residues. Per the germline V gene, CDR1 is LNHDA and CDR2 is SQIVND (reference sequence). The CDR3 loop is CASSARTVNTEAFF. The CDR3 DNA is TGTGCCAGTAGTGCCAGGACGGTGAACACTGAAGCTTTCTTT.

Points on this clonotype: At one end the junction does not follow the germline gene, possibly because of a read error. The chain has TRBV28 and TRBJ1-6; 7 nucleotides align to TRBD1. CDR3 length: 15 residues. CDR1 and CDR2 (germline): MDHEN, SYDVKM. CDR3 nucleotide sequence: TGTGCCAGCAGTTTAGATAGGGGGCTGAGATCACCCCTCTACTTT. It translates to CASSLDRGLRSPLYF.

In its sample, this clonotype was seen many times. CDR3 in amino acids: CASSLTTSGSLEQFF. The CDR3 DNA follows: TGTGCCAGCAGTTTAACGACTAGCGGGAGCTTGGAGCAGTTCTTC. This sequence joins TRBV27 and TRBJ2-1; 12 bases agree with TRBD2. V shed 2 bases, J shed 10 bases, and the junction held 6 bases outside the gene matches. CDR1 and CDR2 (germline): MNHEY, SMNVEV (reference sequence). This CDR3 has 15 amino acids.

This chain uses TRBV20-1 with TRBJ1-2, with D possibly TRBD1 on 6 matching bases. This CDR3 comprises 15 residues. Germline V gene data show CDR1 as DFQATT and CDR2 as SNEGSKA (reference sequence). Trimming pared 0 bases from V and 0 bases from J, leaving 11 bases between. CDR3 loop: CSARDRGGSNYGYTF. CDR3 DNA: TGCAGTGCTAGAGATAGGGGGGGCTCTAACTATGGCTACACCTTC.

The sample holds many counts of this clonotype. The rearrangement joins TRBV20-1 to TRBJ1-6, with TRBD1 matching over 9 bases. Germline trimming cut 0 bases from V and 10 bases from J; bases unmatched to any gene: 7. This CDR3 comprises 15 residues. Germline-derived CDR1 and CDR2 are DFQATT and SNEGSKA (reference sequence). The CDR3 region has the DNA TGCAGTGCTAGAGATCGGCGGACAGGGGAATCACCCCTCCACTTT. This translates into CSARDRRTGESPLHF.

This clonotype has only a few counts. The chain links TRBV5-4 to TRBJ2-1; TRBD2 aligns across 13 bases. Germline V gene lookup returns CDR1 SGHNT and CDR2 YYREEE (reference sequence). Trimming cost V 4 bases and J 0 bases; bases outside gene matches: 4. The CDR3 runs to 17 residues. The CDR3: CASSPRLAGGSYNEQFF. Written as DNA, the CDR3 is TGTGCCAGCAGCCCCCGACTAGCGGGAGGCTCCTACAATGAGCAGTTCTTC.

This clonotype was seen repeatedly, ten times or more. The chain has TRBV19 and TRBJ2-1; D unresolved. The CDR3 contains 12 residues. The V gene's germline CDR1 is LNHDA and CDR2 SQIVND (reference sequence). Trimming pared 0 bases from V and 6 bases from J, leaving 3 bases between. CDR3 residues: CASSIDLNEQFF. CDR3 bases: TGTGCCAGTAGTATAGATCTCAATGAGCAGTTCTTC. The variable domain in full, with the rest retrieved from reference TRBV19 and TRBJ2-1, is DGGITQSPKYLFRKEGQNVTLSCEQNLNHDAMYWYRQDPGQGLRLIYYSQIVNDFQKGDIAEGYSVSREKKESFPLTVTSAQKNPTAFYLCASSIDLNEQFFGPGTRLTVL.

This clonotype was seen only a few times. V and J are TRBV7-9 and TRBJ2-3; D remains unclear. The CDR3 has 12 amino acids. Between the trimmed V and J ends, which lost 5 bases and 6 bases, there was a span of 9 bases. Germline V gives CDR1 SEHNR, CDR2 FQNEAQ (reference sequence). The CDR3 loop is CASSRTRDTQYF. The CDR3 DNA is TGTGCCAGCAGCAGAACGAGGGATACGCAGTATTTT.

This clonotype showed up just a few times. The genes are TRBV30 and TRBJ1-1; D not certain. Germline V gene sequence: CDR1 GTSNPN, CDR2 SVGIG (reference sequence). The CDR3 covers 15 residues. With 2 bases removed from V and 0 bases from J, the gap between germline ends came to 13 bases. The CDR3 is CAWSLGVAMNTEAFF. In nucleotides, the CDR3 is TGTGCCTGGAGTTTAGGTGTGGCCATGAACACTGAAGCTTTCTTT.

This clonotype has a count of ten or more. This CDR3 reads CASSFHGYGYTF. CDR3 nucleotides: TGTGCCAGCAGTTTCCACGGGTATGGCTACACCTTC. The chain couples TRBV2 to TRBJ1-2; D gene uncertain. This CDR3 is built from 12 residues. Deletions cut 5 bases from V and 5 bases from J, with 9 bases between. Germline values: CDR1 SNHLY, CDR2 FYNNEI.

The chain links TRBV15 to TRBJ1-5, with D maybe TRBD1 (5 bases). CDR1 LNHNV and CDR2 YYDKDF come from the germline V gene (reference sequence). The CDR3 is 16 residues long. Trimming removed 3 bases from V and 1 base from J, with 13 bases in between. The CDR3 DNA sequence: TGTGCCACCAGCAGTGGCTGGGGGATAAGCAATCAGCCCCAGCATTTT. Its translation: CATSSGWGISNQPQHF. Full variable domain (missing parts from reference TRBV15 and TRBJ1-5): DAMVIQNPRYQVTQFGKPVTLSCSQTLNHNVMYWYQQKSSQAPKLLFHYYDKDFNNEADTPDNFQSRRPNTSFCFLDIRSPGLGDTAMYLCATSSGWGISNQPQHFGDGTRLSIL.

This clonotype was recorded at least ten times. CDR3 sequence reads: CASSASGRVEQFF. The CDR3 coding sequence is TGTGCCAGCAGTGCAAGCGGGAGGGTTGAGCAGTTCTTC. V usage is TRBV2 and J usage is TRBJ2-1; 10 nucleotides match TRBD2. CDR3 length equals 13 residues. Germline values: CDR1 SNHLY, CDR2 FYNNEI. The junction had 3 bases not matched to a gene; V was cut back by 4 bases and J by 9 bases.

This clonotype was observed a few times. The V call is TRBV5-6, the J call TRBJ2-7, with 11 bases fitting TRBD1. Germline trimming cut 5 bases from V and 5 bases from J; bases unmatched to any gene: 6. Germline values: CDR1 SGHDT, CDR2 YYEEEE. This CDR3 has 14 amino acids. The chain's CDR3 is CASRLGQGAHEQYF. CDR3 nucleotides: TGTGCCAGCAGACTAGGACAGGGGGCCCACGAGCAGTACTTC.

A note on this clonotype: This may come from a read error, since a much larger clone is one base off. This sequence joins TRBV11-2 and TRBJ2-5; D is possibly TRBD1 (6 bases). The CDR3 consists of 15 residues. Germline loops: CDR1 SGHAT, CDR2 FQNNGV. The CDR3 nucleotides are TGTGCCAGCAGTTTAAACCAGGGGCCCCAAGAGACCCGGTACTTC. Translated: CASSLNQGPQETRYF. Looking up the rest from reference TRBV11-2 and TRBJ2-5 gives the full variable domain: EAGVAQSPRYKIIEKRQSVAFWCNPISGHATLYWYQQILGQGPKLLIQFQNNGVVDDSQLPKDRFSAERLKGVDSTLKIQPAKLEDSAVYLCASSLNQGPQETRYFGPGTRLLVL.